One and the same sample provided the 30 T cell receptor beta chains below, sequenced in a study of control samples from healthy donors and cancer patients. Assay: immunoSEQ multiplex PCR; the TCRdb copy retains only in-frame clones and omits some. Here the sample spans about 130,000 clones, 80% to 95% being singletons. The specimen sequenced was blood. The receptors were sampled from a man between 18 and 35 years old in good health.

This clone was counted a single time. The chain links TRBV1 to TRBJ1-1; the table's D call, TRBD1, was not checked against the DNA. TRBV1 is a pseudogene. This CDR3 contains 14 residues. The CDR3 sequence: CTSSPRTGFTEAFF. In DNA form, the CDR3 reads TGCACCAGCAGCCCAAGAACAGGGTTCACTGAAGCTTTCTTT.

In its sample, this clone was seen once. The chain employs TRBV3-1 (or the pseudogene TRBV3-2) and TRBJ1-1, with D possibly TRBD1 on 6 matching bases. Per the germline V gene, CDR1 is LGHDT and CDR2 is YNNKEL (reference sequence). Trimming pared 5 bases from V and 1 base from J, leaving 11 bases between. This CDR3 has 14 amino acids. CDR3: CASSREGGNTEAFF. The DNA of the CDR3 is TGTGCCAGCAGCAGAGAAGGGGGGAACACTGAAGCTTTCTTT.

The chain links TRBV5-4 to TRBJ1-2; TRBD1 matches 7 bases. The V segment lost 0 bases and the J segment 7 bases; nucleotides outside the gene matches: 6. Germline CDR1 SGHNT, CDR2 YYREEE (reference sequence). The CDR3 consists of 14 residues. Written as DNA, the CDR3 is TGTGCCAGCAGCTTGGCAAGGGGGCCGGGTGGCTACACCTTC. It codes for CASSLARGPGGYTF.

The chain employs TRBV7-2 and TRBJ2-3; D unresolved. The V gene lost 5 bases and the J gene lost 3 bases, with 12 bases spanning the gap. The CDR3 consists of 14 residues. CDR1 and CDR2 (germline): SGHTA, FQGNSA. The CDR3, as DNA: TGTGCCAGCAGCAACGTGGCTAGAACAGATACGCAGTATTTT. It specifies CASSNVARTDTQYF.

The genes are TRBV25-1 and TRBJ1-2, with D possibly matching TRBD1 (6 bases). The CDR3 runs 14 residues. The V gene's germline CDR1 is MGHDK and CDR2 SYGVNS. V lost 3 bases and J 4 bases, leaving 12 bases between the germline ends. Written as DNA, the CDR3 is TGTGCCAGCAGTGATGGGGGGCGCTTCTATGGCTACACCTTC. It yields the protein CASSDGGRFYGYTF.

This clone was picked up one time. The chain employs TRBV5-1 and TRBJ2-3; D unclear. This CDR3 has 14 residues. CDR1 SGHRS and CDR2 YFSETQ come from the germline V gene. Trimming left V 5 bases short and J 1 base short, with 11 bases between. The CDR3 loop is CASSIRAGTDTQYF. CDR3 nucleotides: TGCGCCAGCAGTATAAGGGCCGGCACAGATACGCAGTATTTT. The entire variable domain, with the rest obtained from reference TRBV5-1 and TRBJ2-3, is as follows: KAGVTQTPRYLIKTRGQQVTLSCSPISGHRSVSWYQQTPGQGLQFLFEYFSETQRNKGNFPGRFSGRQFSNSRSEMNVSTLELGDSALYLCASSIRAGTDTQYFGPGTRLTVL.

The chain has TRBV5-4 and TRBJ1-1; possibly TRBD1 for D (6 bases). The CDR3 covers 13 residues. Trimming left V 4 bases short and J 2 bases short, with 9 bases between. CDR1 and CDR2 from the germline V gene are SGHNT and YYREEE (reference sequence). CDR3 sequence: CASSQQGNTEAFF. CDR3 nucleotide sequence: TGTGCCAGCAGCCAACAGGGAAACACTGAAGCTTTCTTT.

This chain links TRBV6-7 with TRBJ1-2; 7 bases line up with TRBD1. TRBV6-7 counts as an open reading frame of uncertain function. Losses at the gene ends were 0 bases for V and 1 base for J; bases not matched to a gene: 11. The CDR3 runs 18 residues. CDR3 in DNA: TGTGCCAGCAGTTACTCCCCCCCACGGACAGGCGATAACTATGGCTACACCTTC. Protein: CASSYSPPRTGDNYGYTF.

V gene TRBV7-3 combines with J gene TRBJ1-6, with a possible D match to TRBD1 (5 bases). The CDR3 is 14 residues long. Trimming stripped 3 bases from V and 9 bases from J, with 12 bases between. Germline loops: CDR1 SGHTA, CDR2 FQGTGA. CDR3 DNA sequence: TGTGCCAGCAGCTTGGGTGGGCAGGGTTCACCCCTCCACTTT. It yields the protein CASSLGGQGSPLHF.

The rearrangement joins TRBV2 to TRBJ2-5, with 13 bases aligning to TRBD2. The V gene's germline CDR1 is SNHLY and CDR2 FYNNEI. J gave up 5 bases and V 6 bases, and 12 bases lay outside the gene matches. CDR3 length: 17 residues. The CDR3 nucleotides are TGTGCCAGCAGCACAACCCTACTAGCGGGGGGGCCTGAGACCCAGTACTTC. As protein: CASSTTLLAGGPETQYF.

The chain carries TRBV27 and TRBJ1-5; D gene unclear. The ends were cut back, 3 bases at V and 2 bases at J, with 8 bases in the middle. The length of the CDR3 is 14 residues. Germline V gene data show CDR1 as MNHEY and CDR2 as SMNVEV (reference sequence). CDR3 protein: CASSFGYGNQPQHF. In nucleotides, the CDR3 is TGTGCCAGCAGTTTCGGGTATGGCAATCAGCCCCAGCATTTT.

In DNA form, the CDR3 reads TGTGCCAAGTTACAGGGGGGTGAGCAGTTCTTC. It translates to CAKLQGGEQFF. The chain carries TRBV7-6 and TRBJ2-1; the match to TRBD1 covers 8 bases. The CDR3 has 11 amino acids. Germline V gene lookup returns CDR1 SGHVS and CDR2 FNYEAQ. V lost 10 bases, J lost 9 bases, and 5 bases stayed unmatched.

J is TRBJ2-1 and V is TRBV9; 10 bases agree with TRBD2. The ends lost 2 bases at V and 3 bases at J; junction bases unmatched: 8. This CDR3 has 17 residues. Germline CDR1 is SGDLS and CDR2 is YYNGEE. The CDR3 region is CASSVYSSGGGYNEQFF. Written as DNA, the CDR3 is TGTGCCAGCAGCGTCTACTCTAGCGGGGGAGGCTACAATGAGCAGTTCTTC.

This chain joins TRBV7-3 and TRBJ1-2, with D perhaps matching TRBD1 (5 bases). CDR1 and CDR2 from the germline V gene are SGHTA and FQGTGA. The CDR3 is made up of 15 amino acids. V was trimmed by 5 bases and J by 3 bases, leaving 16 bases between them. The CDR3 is CASSVVADRYYGYTF. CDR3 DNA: TGTGCCAGCAGCGTAGTCGCCGACAGATACTATGGCTACACCTTC.

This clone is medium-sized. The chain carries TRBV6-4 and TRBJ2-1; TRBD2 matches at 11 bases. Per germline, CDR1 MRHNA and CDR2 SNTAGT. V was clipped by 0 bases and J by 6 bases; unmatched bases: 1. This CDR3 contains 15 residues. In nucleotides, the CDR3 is TGTGCCAGCAGTGACTCTAGCGGGGGGGCCAATGAGCAGTTCTTC. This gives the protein CASSDSSGGANEQFF.

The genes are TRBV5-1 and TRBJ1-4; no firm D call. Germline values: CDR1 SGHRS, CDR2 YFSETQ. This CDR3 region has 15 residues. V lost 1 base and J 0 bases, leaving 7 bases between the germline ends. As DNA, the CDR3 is TGCGCCAGCAGCTTGTATACCTCAACTAATGAAAAACTGTTTTTT. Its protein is CASSLYTSTNEKLFF. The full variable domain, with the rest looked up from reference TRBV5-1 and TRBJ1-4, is KAGVTQTPRYLIKTRGQQVTLSCSPISGHRSVSWYQQTPGQGLQFLFEYFSETQRNKGNFPGRFSGRQFSNSRSEMNVSTLELGDSALYLCASSLYTSTNEKLFFGSGTQLSVL.

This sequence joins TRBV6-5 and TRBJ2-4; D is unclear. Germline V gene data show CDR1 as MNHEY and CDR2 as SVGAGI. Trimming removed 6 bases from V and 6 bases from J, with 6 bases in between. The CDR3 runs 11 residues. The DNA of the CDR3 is TGTGCCAGCAGAGACGGAAACATTCAGTACTTC. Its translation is CASRDGNIQYF.

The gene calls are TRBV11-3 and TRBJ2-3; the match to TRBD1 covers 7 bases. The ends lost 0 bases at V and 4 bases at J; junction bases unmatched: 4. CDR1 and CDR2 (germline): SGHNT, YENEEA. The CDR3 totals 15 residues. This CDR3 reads CASSLDGQAADTQYF. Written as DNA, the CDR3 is TGTGCCAGCAGCTTAGACGGACAGGCCGCAGATACGCAGTATTTT.

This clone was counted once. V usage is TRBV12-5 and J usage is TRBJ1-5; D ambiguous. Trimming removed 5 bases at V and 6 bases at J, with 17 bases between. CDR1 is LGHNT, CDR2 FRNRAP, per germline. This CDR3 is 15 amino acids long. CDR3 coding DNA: TGTGCTAGTGGTACCCAAATTGGGTCCGGTCAGCCCCAGCATTTT. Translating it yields CASGTQIGSGQPQHF.

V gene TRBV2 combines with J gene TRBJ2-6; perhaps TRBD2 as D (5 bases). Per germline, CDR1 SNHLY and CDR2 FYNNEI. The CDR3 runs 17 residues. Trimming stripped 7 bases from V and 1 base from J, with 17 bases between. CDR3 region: CASISPGVASGANVLTF. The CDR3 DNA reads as TGTGCCAGCATATCGCCAGGAGTAGCGTCTGGGGCCAACGTCCTGACTTTC.

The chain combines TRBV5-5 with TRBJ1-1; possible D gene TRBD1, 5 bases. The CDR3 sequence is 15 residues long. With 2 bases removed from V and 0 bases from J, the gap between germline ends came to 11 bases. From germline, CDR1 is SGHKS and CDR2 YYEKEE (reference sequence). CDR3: CASSLTEGMNTEAFF. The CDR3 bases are TGTGCCAGCAGCTTAACGGAGGGGATGAACACTGAAGCTTTCTTT.

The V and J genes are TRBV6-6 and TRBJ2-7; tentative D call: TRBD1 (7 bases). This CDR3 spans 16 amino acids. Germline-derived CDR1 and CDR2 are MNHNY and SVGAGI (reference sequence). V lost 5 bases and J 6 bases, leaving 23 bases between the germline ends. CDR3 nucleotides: TGTGCCAGCAGTCGACAAGTGGGGACAGCGGGTAGCGAGCAGTACTTC. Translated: CASSRQVGTAGSEQYF.

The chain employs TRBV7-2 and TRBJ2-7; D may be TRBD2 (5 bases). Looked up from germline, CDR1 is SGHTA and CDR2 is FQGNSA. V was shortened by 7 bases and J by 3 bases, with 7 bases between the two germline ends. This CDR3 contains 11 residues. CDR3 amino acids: CASTRGYEQYF. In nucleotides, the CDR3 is TGTGCCAGCACCCGGGGCTACGAGCAGTACTTC.

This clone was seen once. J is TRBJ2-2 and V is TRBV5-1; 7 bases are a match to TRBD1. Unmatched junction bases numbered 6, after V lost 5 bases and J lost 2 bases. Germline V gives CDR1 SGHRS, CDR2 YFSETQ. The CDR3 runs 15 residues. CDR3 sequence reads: CASRLGQPNTGELFF. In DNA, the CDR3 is TGCGCCAGCAGGCTGGGACAGCCCAACACCGGGGAGCTGTTTTTT.

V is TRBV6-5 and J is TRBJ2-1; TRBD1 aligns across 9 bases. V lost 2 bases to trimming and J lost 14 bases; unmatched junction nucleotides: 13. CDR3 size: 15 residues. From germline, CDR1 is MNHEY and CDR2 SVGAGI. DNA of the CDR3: TGTGCCAGCAGTTACACCGCCGGGACAGGGTCAAAAAAGTTCTTC. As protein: CASSYTAGTGSKKFF.

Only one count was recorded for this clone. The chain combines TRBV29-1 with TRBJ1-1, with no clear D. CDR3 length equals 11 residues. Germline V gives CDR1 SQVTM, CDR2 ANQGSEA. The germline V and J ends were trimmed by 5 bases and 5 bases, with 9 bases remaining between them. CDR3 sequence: CSVRSGTEAFF. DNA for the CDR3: TGCAGCGTTCGGTCGGGGACTGAAGCTTTCTTT.

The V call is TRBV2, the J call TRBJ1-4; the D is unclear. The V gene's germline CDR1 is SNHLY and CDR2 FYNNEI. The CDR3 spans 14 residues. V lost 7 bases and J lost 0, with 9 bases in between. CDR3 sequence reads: CASILSTTNEKLFF. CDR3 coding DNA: TGTGCCAGCATATTGAGCACAACTAATGAAAAACTGTTTTTT.

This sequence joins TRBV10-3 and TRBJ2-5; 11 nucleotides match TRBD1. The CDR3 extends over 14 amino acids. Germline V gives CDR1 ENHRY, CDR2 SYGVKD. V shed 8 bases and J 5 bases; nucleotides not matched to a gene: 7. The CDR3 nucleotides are TGTGCCATCGGACAGGGGGCGACGGGGGAGACCCAGTACTTC. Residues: CAIGQGATGETQYF.

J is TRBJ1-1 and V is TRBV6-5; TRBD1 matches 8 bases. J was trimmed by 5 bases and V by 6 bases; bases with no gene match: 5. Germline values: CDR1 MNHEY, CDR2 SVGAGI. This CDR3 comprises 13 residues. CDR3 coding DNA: TGTGCCAGCAGGGGACAGGCTTGGACTGAAGCTTTCTTT. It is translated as CASRGQAWTEAFF.

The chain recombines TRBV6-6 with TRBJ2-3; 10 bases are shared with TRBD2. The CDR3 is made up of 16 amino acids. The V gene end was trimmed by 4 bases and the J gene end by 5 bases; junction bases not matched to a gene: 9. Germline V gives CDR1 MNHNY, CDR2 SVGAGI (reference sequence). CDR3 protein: CASSSGLAALRDTQYF. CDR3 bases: TGTGCCAGCAGTTCAGGACTAGCGGCACTGCGAGATACGCAGTATTTT.